This entry is about one TCR beta chain. What it binds is not known. By 5'RACE template switching, TCR cDNA was produced, with a universal primer site and UMIs added in the process. TCRdb re-analysed the 5' RACE reads in MiXCR, keeping a single row per CDR3 protein. Of 300,000 or so distinct CDR3 sequences listed, roughly 8.6% are singletons. Germline V gene sequence: CDR1 LGHNA, CDR2 YSLEER. CDR3 length: 15 amino acids. Trimming stripped 3 bases from V and 0 bases from J, with 9 bases between. The data are from a study of T cells after yellow fever vaccination. Study results and caveats: A limited proportion of clonotypes was detected within both the CD4 and CD8 compartments. A large majority of primary-vaccination clones showed up again after the booster (approximately 96% CD4, around 88% CD8). Weaker, the secondary response peaked sooner, at day 5 versus 15.

The chain is built from TRBV4-3 and TRBJ2-1; a possible D gene is TRBD2 (6 bases). Here the sequenced sample was PBMCs, taken roughly 45 days after the first yellow fever vaccination. The source of this sequence is a man between 18 and 35 years old who received the YFV17D yellow fever vaccine. As DNA, the CDR3 is TGCGCCAGCAGCCAGGGACTCTTCTCCTACAATGAGCAGTTCTTC. Its protein product is CASSQGLFSYNEQFF.